One T cell receptor beta chain is described in this entry. The sample comes from a study of blood T cell repertoires in COVID-19. As for the study in general: Sources were T cells, B-cell-depleted T cells, or PBMCs; the material itself was cDNA or gDNA.

Original processing notes: Reference gene primer amplification in the assay estimated nucleated cell counts. Profiled with immunoSEQ multiplex PCR; TCRdb holds only in-frame clones, not every one. V and J calls plus clone size are reproduced from that table; the DNA served to infer D and trimming. The data show nearly 35,000 clones, 93% seen once. Germline V gene sequence: CDR1 LNHDA, CDR2 SQIVND (reference sequence). The CDR3 length is 15 residues. Trimming took 7 bases from V and 6 from J; bases not matched to a gene: 12. The receptor was isolated from a human donor in a cohort sampled during active COVID-19. Specimen: peripheral blood. This rearrangement joins TRBV19 to TRBJ2-1; 7 nucleotides align to TRBD2. The CDR3 bases are TGTGCCAGTATTTTCAGAGGCGGGAGCAGCAATGAGCAGTTCTTC. Amino acids: CASIFRGGSSNEQFF. Based on the CDR3 plus reference TRBV19 and TRBJ2-1, the full variable domain is DGGITQSPKYLFRKEGQNVTLSCEQNLNHDAMYWYRQDPGQGLRLIYYSQIVNDFQKGDIAEGYSVSREKKESFPLTVTSAQKNPTAFYLCASIFRGGSSNEQFFGPGTRLTVL.